This TCR beta chain appears in the sequencing data of a study of T-cell memory formation after mild COVID-19. TCRdb recomputed calls from the 5' RACE reads with MiXCR, one row per CDR3 protein. The sample carries a few hundred thousand distinct CDR3 sequences, about a sixth recorded once. This clonotype was detected only a few times. Germline lookup yields CDR1 SGHTA and CDR2 FQGNSA. There are 15 residues in the CDR3. J lost 6 bases, V lost 4 bases, and 10 bases had no gene match. The sequencing input was PBMCs or a T cell subset sorted from them (not recorded which). The sequence derives from a man between 18 and 35 years old who had mild COVID-19 (a few samples of this study predate the infection). Cell type and time point are not known. The V gene is TRBV7-2, the J gene TRBJ1-2; 8 nucleotides match TRBD1. The CDR3: CASSSSSTGGDGYTF. CDR3 coding DNA: TGTGCCAGCAGCTCGAGTTCAACAGGGGGGGATGGCTACACCTTC. The variable domain in full, with the rest retrieved from reference TRBV7-2 and TRBJ1-2, is GAGVSQSPSNKVTEKGKDVELRCDPISGHTALYWYRQSLGQGLEFLIYFQGNSAPDKSGLPSDRFSAERTGGSVSTLTIQRTQQEDSAVYLCASSSSSTGGDGYTFGSGTRLTVV.